The present T cell receptor beta chain was sequenced within a study of blood T cells in healthy people across ages. CDR1 is MNHEY and CDR2 is SVGAGI in the germline V gene. The CDR3 totals 14 residues. The V end was cut by 8 bases, the J end by 9 bases, with 20 bases between. This clonotype was picked up a small number of times. Whenever a sample was processed, at least 6.5 million PBMCs were isolated. Sample-barcoded 5' priming and a J-beta primer mix drove a second PCR of roughly 6 to 12 cycles. TCRdb independently ran MiXCR on the 5' RACE reads; one entry per CDR3 protein. The sample shows 1.2 million to 1.5 million distinct CDR3 sequences, 59% of them seen only once.

This clonotype was obtained from a man aged 18 to 35 in good health. The sample taken for sequencing was blood. J is TRBJ2-4 and V is TRBV6-5, with a weak D call TRBD2 (6 bases). This chain's CDR3 is CASEPGPSGSIQYF. CDR3 DNA sequence: TGTGCCAGCGAACCCGGGCCGTCCGGGAGCATTCAGTACTTC.